The T cell receptor beta chain described here comes from a study of beta chain features in type 1 diabetes. Study-wide background: Similarity in age, gender and cell yields was seen between patients and healthy donors. Study conclusions and caveats: All four CD4+ subsets from Type 1 diabetes patients carried moderately but significantly shorter TCRB CDR3s.

Sequenced material consisted of expressed TCRB transcripts (all of the isolated RNA was reverse transcribed). Using immunoSEQ multiplex PCR, the repertoire was profiled, and TCRdb retains in-frame clones only, with some absent. Of some 370,000 clones in the sample, 9.5% to 10% are singletons; the top ten hold about 0.64%. Unmatched junction bases numbered 6, after V lost 3 bases and J lost 1 base. The CDR3 spans 16 residues. Germline CDR1 is SGHVS and CDR2 is FQNEAQ. This clone has a handful of counts. The target antigen is unknown. The receptor's source is a young man with type 1 diabetes. J is TRBJ2-5 and V is TRBV7-8, with 9 nucleotides matching TRBD1. The sequenced sample was central memory CD4+ T cells from blood. CDR3 loop: CASSLVGQGTQETQYF. The DNA for the CDR3 is TGTGCCAGCAGCTTGGTGGGACAGGGTACCCAAGAGACCCAGTACTTC. Full variable domain (missing parts from reference TRBV7-8 and TRBJ2-5): GAGVSQSPRYKVAKRGQDVALRCDPISGHVSLFWYQQALGQGPEFLTYFQNEAQLDKSGLPSDRFFAERPEGSVSTLKIQRTQQEDSAVYLCASSLVGQGTQETQYFGPGTRLLVL.